One and the same sample provided the 10 T cell receptor beta chains below, sequenced in a study of blood T cell repertoires in COVID-19. Here immunoSEQ multiplex PCR was the method, and the copy in TCRdb shows in-frame clones only, minus some. The data show about 50,000 clones, roughly nine tenths seen once. The sequencing sample was made of peripheral blood. These receptors were collected from a human donor in a cohort sampled during active COVID-19.

The rearrangement links TRBV2 to TRBJ2-2; weak D call: TRBD1 (6 bases). Germline CDR1 and CDR2: SNHLY and FYNNEI. The CDR3 is 16 residues long. Trimming cost V 2 bases and J 2 bases, with 12 bases left between them. Here the CDR3 DNA reads TGTGCCAGCAGTGAATTGGGACAAGATAACACCGGGGAGCTGTTTTTT. Amino acid sequence: CASSELGQDNTGELFF.

The genes are TRBV2 and TRBJ1-1; 10 bases are shared with TRBD1. Germline lookup yields CDR1 SNHLY and CDR2 FYNNEI. V lost 6 bases and J lost 0; bases outside the gene matches: 4. There are 15 residues in the CDR3. The CDR3 region has the DNA TGTGCCAGCAGGGGGACAGGGGTTATGAACACTGAAGCTTTCTTT. It translates to CASRGTGVMNTEAFF.

The CDR3 coding sequence is TGTGCCAGCAGCTTACCGGGACAGGGGATATCACCCCTCCACTTT. Protein: CASSLPGQGISPLHF. The V and J genes are TRBV11-2 and TRBJ1-6; TRBD1 aligns across 10 bases. V lost 2 bases to trimming and J lost 10 bases; unmatched junction nucleotides: 5. Germline CDR1 is SGHAT and CDR2 is FQNNGV. The CDR3 length is 15 residues.

V and J are TRBV6-5 and TRBJ2-4; perhaps TRBD1 as D (5 bases). From germline, CDR1 is MNHEY and CDR2 SVGAGI. Trimming pared 6 bases from V and 3 bases from J, leaving 15 bases between. The CDR3 loop spans 15 amino acids. The CDR3 loop is CASSSGQQDKNIQYF. CDR3 DNA sequence: TGTGCCAGCAGCTCCGGACAACAGGACAAAAACATTCAGTACTTC.

The V gene is TRBV29-1, the J gene TRBJ2-7; maybe TRBD2 (7 bases). The CDR3 is made up of 11 amino acids. Trimming cost V 8 bases and J 6 bases, with 14 bases left between them. Germline CDR1 reads SQVTM; CDR2 reads ANQGSEA. CDR3 nucleotides: TGCAGCCCAAGGGGGGGAGGCGAGCAGTACGTC. Translation gives CSPRGGGEQYV.

The rearrangement joins TRBV6-2 or TRBV6-3 to TRBJ2-2, with D possibly being TRBD2 (6 bases). CDR1 and CDR2 (germline): MNHEY, SVGEGT. CDR3 length: 18 amino acids. V was cut by 0 bases and J by 0 bases, with 14 bases left in between. CDR3 DNA sequence: TGTGCCAGCAGTTACTCGATGGGCGGGACCGCGAACACCGGGGAGCTGTTTTTT. This codes for CASSYSMGGTANTGELFF.

The rearrangement links TRBV30 to TRBJ1-1; D gene unclear. The V end was cut by 5 bases, the J end by 0 bases, with 7 bases between. The CDR3 is 12 amino acids. The germline gives CDR1 GTSNPN, CDR2 SVGIG (reference sequence). The CDR3 coding sequence is TGTGCCTGGGCTAGGATGAACACTGAAGCTTTCTTT. Translation gives CAWARMNTEAFF.

The chain joins TRBV19 to TRBJ2-6; TRBD2 might be the D (5 bases). This CDR3 spans 15 amino acids. Germline CDR1 is LNHDA and CDR2 is SQIVND (reference sequence). V dropped 3 bases and J dropped 0 bases, with 6 bases sitting between them. The CDR3 DNA sequence: TGTGCCAGTAGTATGAGGGACTCTGGGGCCAACGTCCTGACTTTC. It codes for CASSMRDSGANVLTF.

The chain links TRBV28 to TRBJ2-7; TRBD1 might be the D (5 bases). Germline CDR1 reads MDHEN; CDR2 reads SYDVKM. The CDR3 sequence is 13 residues long. The V end lost 8 bases, the J end lost 6 bases, and 17 bases lay between the germline ends. The CDR3 protein is CASLGVQSSEQYF. The DNA for the CDR3 is TGTGCCAGCCTAGGGGTACAGAGTTCCGAGCAGTACTTC.

This rearrangement joins TRBV27 to TRBJ1-2; TRBD1 agrees at 8 bases. The CDR3 loop spans 14 amino acids. The J segment lost 4 bases and the V segment lost 3 bases, leaving 4 bases of the junction unmatched. Germline lookup yields CDR1 MNHEY and CDR2 SMNVEV (reference sequence). The CDR3 loop reads CASSFSGQAYGYTF. CDR3 sequence (DNA): TGTGCCAGCAGTTTCTCGGGACAGGCCTATGGCTACACCTTC.